A selection of T cell receptor beta chains follows, all from one sample in a study of T cell responses to AZD1222 COVID-19 vaccine. Measured with immunoSEQ multiplex PCR; TCRdb has only the in-frame clones, and not every one. The sample lists roughly 140,000 clones, about nine tenths seen once, with about 9.8% in the top ten. The sample in question was peripheral blood, obtained 28 days after the second AZD1222 dose. Every receptor here comes from an adult who received the AZD1222 COVID-19 vaccine. Each CDR3 is given with its conserved first and last residue. A D gene is named only where the DNA matches it firmly. The listing skips clone size in some rows; elsewhere it reads once, few, many or a size class.

. | . | TRBJ2-7 | TRBV28 | TGTGCCAGCAGTCCCTCCCCCCTCGGCTACGAGCAGTACTTC | CASSPSPLGYEQYF
. | . | TRBJ1-1 | TRBV29-1 | TGCAGCGTTGAAGATCCCGGACACGGTTTTGAAGCTTTCTTT | CSVEDPGHGFEAFF
. | . | TRBJ2-3 | TRBV7-8 | TGTGCCAGCAGCTTAAGAGCGGGTGGGGGGACAGATACGCAGTATTTT | CASSLRAGGGTDTQYF
many | . | TRBJ2-2 | TRBV5-1 | TGCGCCAGCAGCTTTCGAGGGGTTGTCGGGGAGCTGTTTTTT | CASSFRGVVGELFF
once | . | TRBJ2-3 | TRBV13 | TGTGCCAGCAGCTTAGAGGGGGATACGCAGTATTTT | CASSLEGDTQYF
. | . | TRBJ1-2 | TRBV3-1/TRBV3-2 | TGTGCCAGCAGACTCACGTTGACAGACCCCTATGGCTACACCTTC | CASRLTLTDPYGYTF
. | . | TRBJ2-3 | TRBV5-4 | TGTGCCAGCAGCTTGGAGGCGCGGGATACGCAGTATTTT | CASSLEARDTQYF
once | . | TRBJ1-1 | TRBV9 | TGTGCCAGCAGCGTAGCTACAGCCGGGACAGAAGCTTTCTTT | CASSVATAGTEAFF
. | . | TRBJ1-1 | TRBV19 | TGTGCCAGTAGTCTCCAACACAGGGACACTGAAGCTTTCTTT | CASSLQHRDTEAFF
. | . | TRBJ2-1 | TRBV30 | TGTGCCTGGAGTGCCACACACAATGAGCAGTTCTTC | CAWSATHNEQFF
. | . | TRBJ2-7 | TRBV5-1 | TGCGCCAGCAGCTTGGCCCCGGGGACAAACGAGCAGTACTTC | CASSLAPGTNEQYF
once | TRBD2 | TRBJ2-5 | TRBV28 | TGTGCCAGCAGTACCCCCGGGCTAGCGGTCCAAGAGACCCAGTACTTC | CASSTPGLAVQETQYF
. | TRBD1 | TRBJ1-4 | TRBV7-9 | TGTGCCAGCAGCATCCGGGACAGCTCACTGTTTTTT | CASSIRDSSLFF
. | . | TRBJ1-5 | TRBV6-2/TRBV6-3 | TGTGCCAGCAGTTACTCGTCCATTATCAATCAGCCCCAGCATTTT | CASSYSSIINQPQHF
. | . | TRBJ2-2 | TRBV19 | TGTGCCAGTAGTCCTCGGGGCAGTAGCACCGGGGAGCTGTTTTTT | CASSPRGSSTGELFF